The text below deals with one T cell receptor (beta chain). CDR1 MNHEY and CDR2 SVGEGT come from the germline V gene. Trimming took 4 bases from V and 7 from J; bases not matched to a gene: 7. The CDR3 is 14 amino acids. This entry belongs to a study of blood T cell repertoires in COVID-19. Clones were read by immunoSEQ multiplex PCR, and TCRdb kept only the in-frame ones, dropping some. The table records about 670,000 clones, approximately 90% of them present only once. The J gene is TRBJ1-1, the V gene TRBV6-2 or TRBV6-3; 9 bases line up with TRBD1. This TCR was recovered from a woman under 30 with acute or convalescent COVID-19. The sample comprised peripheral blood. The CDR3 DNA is TGTGCCAGCAGTTTGACAGGGGGAATAATTGAAGCTTTCTTT. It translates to CASSLTGGIIEAFF.